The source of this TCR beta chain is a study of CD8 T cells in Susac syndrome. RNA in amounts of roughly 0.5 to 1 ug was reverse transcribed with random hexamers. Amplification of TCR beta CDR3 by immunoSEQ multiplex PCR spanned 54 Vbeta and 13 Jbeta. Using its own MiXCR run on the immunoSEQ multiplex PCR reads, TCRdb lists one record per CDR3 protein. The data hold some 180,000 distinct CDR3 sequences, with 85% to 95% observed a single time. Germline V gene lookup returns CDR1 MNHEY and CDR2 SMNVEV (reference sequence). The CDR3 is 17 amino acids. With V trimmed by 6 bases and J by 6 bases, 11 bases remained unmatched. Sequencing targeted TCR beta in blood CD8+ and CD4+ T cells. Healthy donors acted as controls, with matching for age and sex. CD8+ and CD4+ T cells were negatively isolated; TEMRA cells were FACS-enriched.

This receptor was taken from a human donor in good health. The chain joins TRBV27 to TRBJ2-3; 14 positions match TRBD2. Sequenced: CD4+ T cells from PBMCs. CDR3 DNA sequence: TGTGCCAGCAGGACCGGGACTAGCGGGAGAGGGGGTGATACGCAGTATTTT. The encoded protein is CASRTGTSGRGGDTQYF.